The rows below give T cell receptor beta chains drawn from one sample of a study of cytomegalovirus exposure and HLA in healthy donors. The data were produced by immunoSEQ multiplex PCR, yet TCRdb's version contains in-frame clones alone and is incomplete. The sample contains roughly 130,000 clones, just under 90% of which appear only once. The sample taken for sequencing was PBMCs. These receptor sequences come from a woman aged 25 to 39 in good health and CMV-seropositive. Both conserved end residues are part of each CDR3. The D gene is left open where the match is weak. Clone size appears in some rows only: once, few, many, or a class for an expanded clone.

size: -
D: TRBD2
J: TRBJ2-3
V: TRBV4-1
DNA: TGCGCCAGCAGCCAAGTGGGGGGGAGAGCCCCGCGTGATACGCAGTATTTT
CDR3: CASSQVGGRAPRDTQYF

size: -
D: -
J: TRBJ2-2
V: TRBV5-1
DNA: TGCGCCAGCAGCTCCTTAGCCGGGGAGCTGTTTTTT
CDR3: CASSSLAGELFF

size: -
D: -
J: TRBJ2-5
V: TRBV11-2
DNA: TGTGCCAGCAGCTCGAGGCTGGAGACCCAGTACTTC
CDR3: CASSSRLETQYF

size: -
D: -
J: TRBJ1-3
V: TRBV6-5
DNA: TGTGCCAGCAGTTCGCTGACAGTAGGGGGAAACACCATATATTTT
CDR3: CASSSLTVGGNTIYF

size: -
D: -
J: TRBJ2-7
V: TRBV6-1
DNA: TGTGCCAGCAGTAGAGACAGGTCGGGGTACGAGCAGTACTTC
CDR3: CASSRDRSGYEQYF

size: few
D: -
J: TRBJ1-5
V: TRBV27
DNA: TGTGCCAGCAGTTTAGGCCTCAATCAGCCCCAGCATTTT
CDR3: CASSLGLNQPQHF

size: -
D: -
J: TRBJ2-1
V: TRBV7-8
DNA: TGTGCCAGCAGCTCAAAAAACACCTACAATGAGCAGTTCTTC
CDR3: CASSSKNTYNEQFF

size: -
D: -
J: TRBJ1-1
V: TRBV10-3
DNA: TGTGCCATCAGTAACCGGGACGGGGGGGATTGGAACACTGAAGCTTTCTTT
CDR3: CAISNRDGGDWNTEAFF

size: -
D: -
J: TRBJ2-7
V: TRBV2
DNA: TGTGCCAGCAGCCGGTGGAGGGGGCGGGAGCAGTACTTC
CDR3: CASSRWRGREQYF

size: -
D: TRBD2
J: TRBJ2-7
V: TRBV6-1
DNA: TGTGCCAGCAGGGGATGGGGAGGGCTCTACGAGCAGTACTTC
CDR3: CASRGWGGLYEQYF

size: -
D: TRBD1
J: TRBJ2-7
V: TRBV28
DNA: TGTGCCAGCATCGGGACAGGGGGCTACGAGCAGTACTTC
CDR3: CASIGTGGYEQYF

size: -
D: -
J: TRBJ2-7
V: TRBV27
DNA: TGTGCCAGCAGTTTAGCGGCTAGATACGAGCAGTACTTC
CDR3: CASSLAARYEQYF

size: -
D: -
J: TRBJ2-7
V: TRBV29-1
DNA: TGCAGCGTACAGACAGCGAGCTCCTACGAGCAGTACTTC
CDR3: CSVQTASSYEQYF

size: -
D: -
J: TRBJ2-7
V: TRBV25-1
DNA: TGTGCCAGCAGTCAGGCAGGGGCGTCCCTCTACGAGCAGTACTTC
CDR3: CASSQAGASLYEQYF

size: -
D: -
J: TRBJ2-7
V: TRBV18
DNA: TGTGCCAGCTCACCAATAGGAGGTAACTACGAGCAGTACTTC
CDR3: CASSPIGGNYEQYF

size: -
D: -
J: TRBJ1-5
V: TRBV2
DNA: TGTGCCTGCGGGGTGGATCAGCCCCAGCATTTT
CDR3: CACGVDQPQHF

size: -
D: -
J: TRBJ1-6
V: TRBV5-1
DNA: TGCGCCAGCAGCTTGGTTTGGGGGCGCGGAGATTCACCCCTCCACTTT
CDR3: CASSLVWGRGDSPLHF

size: -
D: -
J: TRBJ2-2
V: TRBV27
DNA: TGTGCCACCGGGTGGGGGGGGGCCACCGGGGAGCTGTTTTTT
CDR3: CATGWGGATGELFF

size: -
D: -
J: TRBJ2-7
V: TRBV7-8
DNA: TGTGCCAGCAGCTTAGCCCCGGACAGCTTCTACGAGCAGTACTTC
CDR3: CASSLAPDSFYEQYF

size: -
D: -
J: TRBJ1-1
V: TRBV5-1
DNA: TGCGCCAGCAGCTTGGGAACAGGGATGAACACTGAAGCTTTCTTT
CDR3: CASSLGTGMNTEAFF

size: few
D: -
J: TRBJ1-3
V: TRBV7-6
DNA: TGTGCCAGCAGCTTATATTCCCATTCATATAGCTCTGGAAACACCATATATTTT
CDR3: CASSLYSHSYSSGNTIYF

size: -
D: -
J: TRBJ1-1
V: TRBV9
DNA: TGTGCCAGCAGCGTAGGTTTTATGAACACTGAAGCTTTCTTT
CDR3: CASSVGFMNTEAFF

size: -
D: TRBD2
J: TRBJ2-5
V: TRBV7-3
DNA: TGTGCCAGCAGCTTAACGTCGGCGGGAGGGCCGGGTCAGACCCAGTACTTC
CDR3: CASSLTSAGGPGQTQYF

size: -
D: -
J: TRBJ2-1
V: TRBV11-3
DNA: TGTGCCAGCAGCTTAGAGTCTAGCGTGAATGAGCAGTTCTTC
CDR3: CASSLESSVNEQFF

size: -
D: TRBD1
J: TRBJ2-3
V: TRBV5-4
DNA: TGTGCCAGCAGCCCCAGGACAGGGGACACAGATACGCAGTATTTT
CDR3: CASSPRTGDTDTQYF

size: -
D: -
J: TRBJ2-1
V: TRBV4-1
DNA: TGCGCCAGCAGCCAAGTCTCGGGGGATTACAATGAGCAGTTCTTC
CDR3: CASSQVSGDYNEQFF

size: -
D: -
J: TRBJ1-2
V: TRBV6-5
DNA: TGTGCCAGCAGTTCTTTTAGGGGAAAGGTCTATGGCTACACCTTC
CDR3: CASSSFRGKVYGYTF

size: -
D: -
J: TRBJ2-1
V: TRBV6-6
DNA: TGTGCCAGCAGTTACAGGGGGATTGAGCAGTTCTTC
CDR3: CASSYRGIEQFF

size: -
D: TRBD2
J: TRBJ2-1
V: TRBV5-1
DNA: TGCGCCAGCAGCGGTAGCGGGAGCTCCTACAATGAGCAGTTCTTC
CDR3: CASSGSGSSYNEQFF

size: -
D: TRBD1
J: TRBJ1-6
V: TRBV5-1
DNA: TGCGCCAGCAGCCCCGGGACAGCCAATTCACCCCTCCACTTT
CDR3: CASSPGTANSPLHF

size: -
D: TRBD2
J: TRBJ2-7
V: TRBV7-9
DNA: TGTGCCAGCAGCCAGTTAGCGGGAATGTACGAGCAGTACTTC
CDR3: CASSQLAGMYEQYF

size: once
D: -
J: TRBJ2-6
V: TRBV5-1
DNA: TGCGCCAGCAGCTTTCGTTCTGGGGCCAACGTCCTGACTTTC
CDR3: CASSFRSGANVLTF

size: -
D: TRBD2
J: TRBJ2-4
V: TRBV2
DNA: TGTGCCAGCGTCTACCCTACTAGCGGGAGTGGAGCCAAAAACATTCAGTACTTC
CDR3: CASVYPTSGSGAKNIQYF

size: -
D: TRBD2
J: TRBJ2-1
V: TRBV28
DNA: TGTGCCAGCAGTTCCGCGGGACTAGCGGGGGGGTTAACCTACAATGAGCAGTTCTTC
CDR3: CASSSAGLAGGLTYNEQFF

size: -
D: TRBD2
J: TRBJ2-1
V: TRBV27
DNA: TGTGCCAGCAGTTCGACTAGCGGGGGGAGGGATGAGCAGTTCTTC
CDR3: CASSSTSGGRDEQFF

size: -
D: TRBD1
J: TRBJ1-6
V: TRBV2
DNA: TGTGCCAGCAGACGCAGGGGGAGTTCACCCCTCCACTTT
CDR3: CASRRRGSSPLHF

size: -
D: -
J: TRBJ2-7
V: TRBV6-1
DNA: TGTGCCAGCAGAGCGAAAGGAGACGGCTACTACGAGCAGTACTTC
CDR3: CASRAKGDGYYEQYF

size: -
D: -
J: TRBJ2-1
V: TRBV5-4
DNA: TGTGCCAGCAGCTTATCCGGTAGCTCCTACAATGAGCAGTTCTTC
CDR3: CASSLSGSSYNEQFF

size: -
D: -
J: TRBJ2-7
V: TRBV6-5
DNA: TGTGCCAGCAGTCACGGTGGGGGCGCGGGGCAGTACTTC
CDR3: CASSHGGGAGQYF

size: -
D: -
J: TRBJ2-1
V: TRBV12-5
DNA: TGTGCTAGTGGTTTGGTGCCTGGGGACTCTATCAATGAGCAGTTCTTC
CDR3: CASGLVPGDSINEQFF

size: -
D: TRBD1
J: TRBJ1-5
V: TRBV2
DNA: TGTGCCAGCAGTGTTGACAGGGGGGATCAGCCCCAGCATTTT
CDR3: CASSVDRGDQPQHF